This T cell receptor (beta chain) was captured by sequencing in a study of blood T cell repertoires in COVID-19 (dated by TCRdb to 2018 to 2020). Background for the entire study: Samples covering the acute and convalescent phases of COVID-19 were provided by collaborators in the United States, Italy and Spain. Subjects who had been exposed to COVID-19, were actively infected with it, or had recovered from it provided the deeply sampled blood TCRbeta repertoires that made up the dataset. The samples were drawn from the first 160 participants of the ongoing ImmuneRACE study and from 950 to 1,500 subjects provided by 6 global collaborators. The material from the prospective study consisted of cDNA or gDNA derived from T cells, B-cell-depleted T cells, or PBMCs. Where available, HLA class I and class II types were obtained from metadata supplied by the sample provider rather than from assay-based typing. The repertoires were released in a freely available public database intended as a resource for research on the immune response to SARS-CoV-2. Nearly every sample came with metadata listing a de-identified subject ID, COVID-19 status, age in years and sex.

TCRbeta CDR3 regions were amplified from genomic DNA by means of the immunoSEQ Assay, a bias-controlled multiplex PCR. The published analysis was carried out like this. Within the assay, amplification of reference gene primers was used to estimate how many nucleated cells each sample contained. To quantify the absolute abundance of each unique TCRbeta CDR3 rearrangement, sequence reads were collapsed and filtered. For each sample, productive Simpson clonality was calculated as the square root of Simpson's diversity index across productive rearrangements. The clones in this table, taken by TCRdb from immuneACCESS, are in-frame only. Not every clone is retained; where verified, under half of the shortfall comes from an unresolved V gene, and the cause of the rest is unknown. That table supplies the V and J calls and clone size; D and trimming were determined from the DNA. A total of over 130,000 clones appear in this sample, around 90% of them only once. Of the sample, roughly 5% is held by the ten largest clones.

Points on this clone: This clone's antigen is unknown. Nothing much larger sits one base from this clone, and base qualities are not available.

CDR1 MDHEN and CDR2 SYDVKM are derived from the germline V gene. V loses 6 bases, J loses 8 bases, and the germline ends lie 16 bases apart. Counted from cysteine to phenylalanine, this CDR3 has 14 amino acids. CDR3 DNA only is kept here, 42 bases in frame from base 1. Beyond this particular receptor, the publication reports: Clinical and demographic metadata were provided uncurated, with the amount varying by source and participant.

The collaborating institutions used their own protocols to collect whole blood in K2EDTA tubes. For TCRbeta analysis, collaborators shipped samples as frozen whole blood, isolated PBMCs, or DNA extracted from either of those sample types. This receptor was identified in a human donor in a cohort sampled during active COVID-19. The chain links TRBV28 with TRBJ1-4; the D gene remains uncertain. Sequenced: peripheral blood. Here the CDR3 is given as CASSLTLGGEKLFF. The nucleotide sequence reads as follows: TGTGCCAGCAGCTTGACATTAGGTGGAGAAAAACTGTTTTTT.